This T cell receptor beta chain was captured by sequencing in a study of T cells expressing NK-cell markers. Study at large: Investigators obtained TCR beta repertoires from sorted CD3+CD56+NKG2C+, CD3+CD56+NKG2C- and CD3+CD56-NKG2C+ T cells. Study-level findings and limits: NKG2C+ dominant clonotype frequencies in roughly six donors were roughly 1.0-7.5% of CD8+ T cells. Among four donors, these clonotypes also ranked first in the CD3+CD56-NKG2C+ fraction.

The CDR3 has 15 amino acids. Germline-derived CDR1 and CDR2 are SNHLY and FYNNEI. Making the TCR beta cDNA relied on 5'RACE template switching with UMIs. After re-calling the 5' RACE reads, TCRdb lists one entry per CDR3 protein, DNA absent. The sample table includes tens of thousands of distinct CDR3 sequences. On this clonotype itself: Its target is not known.

The chain has TRBV2 and TRBJ2-1; checking the TCRdb D call of TRBD2 is not possible without DNA. Material: blood T cells: a sorted CD56 or NKG2C T cell subset, CD4+ or CD8+ T cells, or bulk PBMC T cells (not recorded which). This receptor was identified in a woman between 18 and 75 years old in good health. This CDR3 reads CASSEWRGYDNEQFF. The entire variable domain, with the rest obtained from reference TRBV2 and TRBJ2-1, is as follows: EPEVTQTPSHQVTQMGQEVILRCVPISNHLYFYWYRQILGQKVEFLVSFYNNEISEKSEIFDDQFSVERPDGSNFTLKIRSTKLEDSAMYFCASSEWRGYDNEQFFGPGTRLTVL.